Each of the 25 T cell receptor beta chains below was sequenced from the same sample in a study of blood T cell repertoires in COVID-19. Clones were sequenced by immunoSEQ multiplex PCR, and TCRdb holds only the in-frame ones, with some missing. This table has over 80,000 clones, about 89% appearing once. Material: peripheral blood. Receptors were obtained from a man aged 50 to 59 with acute or convalescent COVID-19.

The genes are TRBV24-1 and TRBJ2-2, with 7 bases identical to TRBD2. This CDR3 region has 19 residues. After removal of 4 bases from V and 4 bases from J, the junction contained 17 bases not matched to a gene. Germline loops: CDR1 KGHDR, CDR2 SFDVKD. DNA for the CDR3: TGTGCCACCAGTGACTCCGGGACTAAGCCCCGCGGATTCACCGGGGAGCTGTTTTTT. It specifies CATSDSGTKPRGFTGELFF.

The chain uses TRBV27 and TRBJ1-2; 9 bases are shared with TRBD1. Germline V gives CDR1 MNHEY, CDR2 SMNVEV (reference sequence). The CDR3 has 18 amino acids. The V and J ends lost 6 bases and 8 bases, in that order; junction bases with no gene match: 22. The chain's CDR3 is CASRSLQGALWSSMGYTF. The CDR3 DNA is TGTGCCAGCAGGTCTCTACAGGGGGCGCTTTGGTCCTCTATGGGCTACACCTTC.

The gene calls are TRBV28 and TRBJ2-4, with 10 bases lining up with TRBD1. J gave up 9 bases and V 4 bases, and 21 bases lay outside the gene matches. The length of the CDR3 is 19 residues. Germline CDR1 reads MDHEN; CDR2 reads SYDVKM. The CDR3 loop reads CASSSPPGQGSSPAAIQYF. The CDR3 nucleotides read TGTGCCAGCAGTTCACCCCCGGGACAGGGGTCGTCTCCCGCAGCCATTCAGTACTTC.

V gene TRBV14 combines with J gene TRBJ2-7, with TRBD2 as a possible D gene (5 bases). Per germline, CDR1 SGHDN and CDR2 FVKESK. V was shortened by 2 bases and J by 5 bases, with 7 bases between the two germline ends. This CDR3 region has 12 residues. CDR3 amino acids: CASSQSGDEQYF. The CDR3 region has the DNA TGTGCCAGCAGCCAATCCGGGGACGAGCAGTACTTC.

V and J are TRBV29-1 and TRBJ1-2; D is unclear. Trimming left V 1 base short and J 5 bases short, with 8 bases between. The CDR3 is 12 residues long. CDR1 and CDR2 from the germline V gene are SQVTM and ANQGSEA. The CDR3 loop is CSVEVSGYGYTF. In DNA form, the CDR3 reads TGCAGCGTTGAAGTTTCGGGTTATGGCTACACCTTC. The full variable domain, in which reference TRBV29-1 and TRBJ1-2 provide the parts outside the CDR3, is SAVISQKPSRDICQRGTSLTIQCQVDSQVTMMFWYRQQPGQSLTLIATANQGSEATYESGFVIDKFPISRPNLTFSTLTVSNMSPEDSSIYLCSVEVSGYGYTFGSGTRLTVV.

This clone was seen only once. The chain has TRBV5-6 and TRBJ1-1; no clear D gene. The CDR3 runs to 12 residues. Germline V gene data show CDR1 as SGHDT and CDR2 as YYEEEE. Trimming took 1 base from V and 2 from J, leaving 3 bases between them. The CDR3 here is CASSLTNTEAFF. The DNA of the CDR3 is TGTGCCAGCAGCTTGACAAACACTGAAGCTTTCTTT.

V and J are TRBV7-9 and TRBJ2-5, with 8 bases aligning to TRBD1. Germline V lookup: CDR1 SEHNR, CDR2 FQNEAQ (reference sequence). J gave up 3 bases and V 5 bases, and 11 bases lay outside the gene matches. This CDR3 is 16 amino acids long. CDR3 loop: CASSPKTGENEETQYF. CDR3 bases: TGTGCCAGCAGCCCGAAGACAGGGGAAAACGAAGAGACCCAGTACTTC.

The chain is built from TRBV10-1 and TRBJ1-1; 7 bases are shared with TRBD1. CDR3 length: 15 amino acids. Trimming took 0 bases from V and 2 from J; bases not matched to a gene: 3. Germline V gives CDR1 WNHNN, CDR2 SYGVQD (reference sequence). The CDR3 DNA reads TGCGCCAGCAGTGAGTCGACAGGGCTAAACACTGAAGCTTTCTTT. Its protein is CASSESTGLNTEAFF.

This chain uses TRBV5-1 with TRBJ1-1; 9 bases agree with TRBD1. Germline assignment: CDR1 SGHRS and CDR2 YFSETQ. The CDR3 loop spans 16 amino acids. V shed 7 bases, J shed 1 base, and the junction held 11 bases outside the gene matches. CDR3 DNA: TGCGCCAGCGGTATAACAGGGGGCTTCGGGAACACTGAAGCTTTCTTT. Amino acid sequence: CASGITGGFGNTEAFF. Using reference TRBV5-1 and TRBJ1-1 for the parts outside the CDR3, the full variable domain is KAGVTQTPRYLIKTRGQQVTLSCSPISGHRSVSWYQQTPGQGLQFLFEYFSETQRNKGNFPGRFSGRQFSNSRSEMNVSTLELGDSALYLCASGITGGFGNTEAFFGQGTRLTVV.

The V call is TRBV15, the J call TRBJ2-4; TRBD2 might be the D (7 bases). The CDR3 length is 18 residues. Per germline, CDR1 LNHNV and CDR2 YYDKDF (reference sequence). Trimming removed 0 bases at V and 0 bases at J, with 15 bases between. The CDR3 coding sequence is TGTGCCACCAGCAGAGATCCTATGGGGGGGCTAGCCAAAAACATTCAGTACTTC. It encodes CATSRDPMGGLAKNIQYF.

The chain joins TRBV28 to TRBJ1-1; 8 bases fit TRBD1. Germline CDR1 is MDHEN and CDR2 is SYDVKM. This CDR3 spans 16 amino acids. J was trimmed by 1 base and V by 3 bases; bases with no gene match: 7. CDR3 sequence: CASSFPGQARNTEAFF. The CDR3 DNA sequence: TGTGCCAGCAGTTTTCCGGGACAGGCCCGGAACACTGAAGCTTTCTTT. Combining the CDR3 with reference TRBV28 and TRBJ1-1 gives the whole variable domain DVKVTQSSRYLVKRTGEKVFLECVQDMDHENMFWYRQDPGLGLRLIYFSYDVKMKEKGDIPEGYSVSREKKERFSLILESASTNQTSMYLCASSFPGQARNTEAFFGQGTRLTVV.

The V call is TRBV24-1, the J call TRBJ1-2; possibly TRBD1 for D (5 bases). The CDR3 spans 15 residues. The germline gives CDR1 KGHDR, CDR2 SFDVKD. Trimming took 3 bases from V and 7 from J, leaving 17 bases between them. CDR3 in amino acids: CATSDAAAGLRGYTF. For the CDR3, the DNA is TGTGCCACCAGTGATGCGGCGGCAGGGCTACGTGGCTACACCTTC.

This chain uses TRBV7-8 with TRBJ1-6; 9 positions agree with TRBD1. Losses at the gene ends were 5 bases for V and 7 bases for J; bases not matched to a gene: 9. Per germline, CDR1 SGHVS and CDR2 FQNEAQ. This CDR3 has 16 residues. The chain's CDR3 is CASSHRDRAVNSPLHF. CDR3 in DNA: TGTGCCAGCAGCCACCGGGACAGGGCCGTCAATTCACCCCTCCACTTT.

This clone came up once. The same CDR3 arises from other DNA sequences in this sample as well. The chain links TRBV5-4 to TRBJ1-1, with 7 positions matching TRBD1. CDR1 and CDR2 (germline): SGHNT, YYREEE (reference sequence). With V trimmed by 0 bases and J by 5 bases, 1 base remained unmatched. This CDR3 has 13 residues. The CDR3 DNA sequence: TGTGCCAGCAGCTTGGAACAGGGGACTGAAGCTTTCTTT. Its protein is CASSLEQGTEAFF.

The rearrangement links TRBV10-3 to TRBJ1-2; perhaps TRBD1 as D (5 bases). Trimming stripped 0 bases from V and 6 bases from J, with 11 bases between. From germline, CDR1 is ENHRY and CDR2 SYGVKD. This CDR3 has 14 residues. CDR3 sequence: CAISESVGAHGYTF. In DNA form, the CDR3 reads TGTGCCATCAGTGAGTCGGTAGGGGCACATGGCTACACCTTC.

V and J are TRBV12-3 or TRBV12-4 and TRBJ2-7; a possible D gene is TRBD2 (6 bases). This CDR3 has 13 amino acids. Trimming left V 3 bases short and J 2 bases short, with 8 bases between. This chain's CDR3 is CASSLGLTYEQYF. In nucleotides, the CDR3 is TGTGCCAGCAGTTTGGGACTGACCTACGAGCAGTACTTC.

This clone has just one count. The CDR3 is CASSWTGPNTEAFF. The CDR3 DNA is TGTGCCAGCAGTTGGACAGGACCGAACACTGAAGCTTTCTTT. The chain links TRBV27 to TRBJ1-1, with TRBD1 identical over 7 bases. This CDR3 has 14 residues. Germline CDR1 reads MNHEY; CDR2 reads SMNVEV (reference sequence). The V segment lost 4 bases and the J segment 1 base; nucleotides outside the gene matches: 3.

The gene calls are TRBV27 and TRBJ2-7; 7 bases match TRBD2. V shed 6 bases and J 1 base; nucleotides not matched to a gene: 6. There are 14 residues in the CDR3. Germline V gene lookup returns CDR1 MNHEY and CDR2 SMNVEV (reference sequence). The CDR3 region is CASSRREASYEQYF. In nucleotides, the CDR3 is TGTGCCAGCAGCCGCCGGGAGGCATCCTACGAGCAGTACTTC.

This clone was seen a handful of times. The CDR3 loop is CASSEGTGGNTIYF. The CDR3 DNA reads TGTGCCAGCAGTGAAGGGACAGGCGGAAACACCATATATTTT. The V and J genes are TRBV6-1 and TRBJ1-3; 7 bases are a match to TRBD1. Germline-derived CDR1 and CDR2 are MNHNS and SASEGT. Losses at the gene ends were 1 base for V and 4 bases for J; bases not matched to a gene: 1. The CDR3 runs to 14 residues.

The table lists this clone with a count of one. Here the CDR3 reads CASSFGRGDYGYTF. CDR3 DNA: TGTGCCAGCAGTTTCGGCAGGGGGGACTATGGCTACACCTTC. The chain uses TRBV27 and TRBJ1-2; 7 nucleotides agree with TRBD1. The CDR3 extends over 14 amino acids. Germline V lookup: CDR1 MNHEY, CDR2 SMNVEV (reference sequence). V lost 3 bases to trimming and J lost 3 bases; unmatched junction nucleotides: 4.

This chain uses TRBV19 with TRBJ1-1, with a weak D call TRBD1 (6 bases). The germline V gene has CDR1 LNHDA and CDR2 SQIVND (reference sequence). This CDR3 contains 15 residues. V lost 11 bases to trimming and J lost 3 bases, with 22 bases between them. As DNA, the CDR3 is TGTGCCTCTTCCGGGCCAGGACAGAGCTACACTGAAGCTTTCTTT. It codes for CASSGPGQSYTEAFF. Drawing the rest from reference TRBV19 and TRBJ1-1, the complete variable domain is DGGITQSPKYLFRKEGQNVTLSCEQNLNHDAMYWYRQDPGQGLRLIYYSQIVNDFQKGDIAEGYSVSREKKESFPLTVTSAQKNPTAFYLCASSGPGQSYTEAFFGQGTRLTVV.

The chain links TRBV27 to TRBJ2-2; unclear D gene. V gave up 8 bases and J gave up 1 base, with 8 bases separating them. This CDR3 is 13 amino acids long. CDR1 is MNHEY, CDR2 SMNVEV, per germline (reference sequence). CDR3 region: CASSSGNTGELFF. CDR3 in DNA: TGTGCCAGCTCCTCAGGGAACACCGGGGAGCTGTTTTTT.

The V and J genes are TRBV15 and TRBJ1-2; possibly TRBD1 for D (5 bases). This CDR3 is built from 14 residues. Trimming removed 1 base from V and 8 bases from J, with 14 bases in between. Per germline, CDR1 LNHNV and CDR2 YYDKDF (reference sequence). CDR3 loop: CATSRGGRTRGYTF. The DNA of the CDR3 is TGTGCCACCAGCAGAGGGGGCCGAACCCGAGGCTACACCTTC.

The rearrangement links TRBV18 to TRBJ2-7; D gene unclear. CDR3 size: 12 residues. The V gene lost 5 bases and the J gene lost 0 bases, with 5 bases spanning the gap. Germline lookup yields CDR1 KGHSH and CDR2 LQKENI. CDR3 nucleotide sequence: TGTGCCAGCTCATCCTCCTCCTACGAGCAGTACTTC. Translated: CASSSSSYEQYF. Filled out from reference TRBV18 and TRBJ2-7, the complete variable domain reads NAGVMQNPRHLVRRRGQEARLRCSPMKGHSHVYWYRQLPEEGLKFMVYLQKENIIDESGMPKERFSAEFPKEGPSILRIQQVVRGDSAAYFCASSSSSYEQYFGPGTRLTVT.

The chain links TRBV7-7 to TRBJ2-7; no clear D gene. Germline V CDR1 and CDR2: SSHAT, FNYEAQ (reference sequence). This CDR3 region has 15 residues. With 1 base removed from V and 6 bases from J, the gap between germline ends came to 16 bases. This CDR3 is CASSLVGRGFLEQYF. CDR3 DNA sequence: TGTGCCAGCAGCTTAGTTGGCAGAGGATTTCTCGAGCAGTACTTC.